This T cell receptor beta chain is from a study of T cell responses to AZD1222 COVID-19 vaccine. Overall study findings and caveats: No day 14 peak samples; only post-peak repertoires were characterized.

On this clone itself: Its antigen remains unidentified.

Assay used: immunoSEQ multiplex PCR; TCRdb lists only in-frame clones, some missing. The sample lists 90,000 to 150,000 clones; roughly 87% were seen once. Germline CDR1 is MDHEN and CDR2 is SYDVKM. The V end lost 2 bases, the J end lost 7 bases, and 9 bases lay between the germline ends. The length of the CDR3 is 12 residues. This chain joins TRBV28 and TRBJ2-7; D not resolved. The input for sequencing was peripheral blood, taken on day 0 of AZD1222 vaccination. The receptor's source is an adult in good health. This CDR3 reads CASSLANREQYF. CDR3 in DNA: TGTGCCAGCAGTTTAGCTAACAGAGAGCAGTACTTC.